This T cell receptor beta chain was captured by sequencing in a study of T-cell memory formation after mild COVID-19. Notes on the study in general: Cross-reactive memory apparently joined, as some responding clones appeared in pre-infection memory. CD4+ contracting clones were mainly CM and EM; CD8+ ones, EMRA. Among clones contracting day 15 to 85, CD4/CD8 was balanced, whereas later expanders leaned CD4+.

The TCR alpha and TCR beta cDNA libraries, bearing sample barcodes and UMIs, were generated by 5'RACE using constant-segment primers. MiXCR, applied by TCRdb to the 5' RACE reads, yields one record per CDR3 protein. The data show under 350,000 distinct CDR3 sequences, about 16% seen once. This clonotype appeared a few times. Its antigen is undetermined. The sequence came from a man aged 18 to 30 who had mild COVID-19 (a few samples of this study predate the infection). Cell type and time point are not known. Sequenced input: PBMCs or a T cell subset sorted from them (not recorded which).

Here the CDR3 reads CASSPLEVGANEKLFF. The CDR3 coding sequence is TGCGCCAGCTCTCCCCTTGAAGTAGGCGCCAATGAAAAACTGTTTTTT. This rearrangement joins TRBV5-1 to TRBJ1-4, with unresolved D. The CDR3 totals 16 residues. Germline V CDR1 and CDR2: SGHRS, YFSETQ. V shed 7 bases and J shed 5 bases, with 21 bases lying between them.